Many counts were recorded for the clone carrying this TCR beta chain. The CDR3 extends over 16 amino acids. V was cut by 6 bases and J by 6 bases, with 21 bases left in between. CDR1 is LNHDA, CDR2 SQIVND, per germline (reference sequence). These data are taken from a study of regulatory T cells in long-lasting Graves disease. Time point indicated: newly diagnosed GD, antithyroid drugs for less than 3 months. Generation of the TCR library employed RNA extracted from PBMCs. Building of the TCR beta libraries involved iRepertoire HTBI primers and Arm-PCR of CDR3 regions. MiXCR, applied by TCRdb to the multiplex PCR reads, yields one record per CDR3 protein. The table includes 360,000 or so distinct CDR3 sequences, about 12% detected once. This sample also belongs to another study, concerning T cells in Graves' hyperthyroidism and ophthalmopathy.

This material consisted of peripheral blood mononuclear cells (PBMCs), taken at new diagnosis, from a patient treated with antithyroid drugs. The source is a young woman with Graves disease. The rearrangement links TRBV19 to TRBJ2-1; tentative D call: TRBD1 (6 bases). CDR3 coding DNA: TGTGCCAGTAGCTTCAAGGACAGTTACTGGGGCAATGAGCAGTTCTTC. Amino acid sequence: CASSFKDSYWGNEQFF.